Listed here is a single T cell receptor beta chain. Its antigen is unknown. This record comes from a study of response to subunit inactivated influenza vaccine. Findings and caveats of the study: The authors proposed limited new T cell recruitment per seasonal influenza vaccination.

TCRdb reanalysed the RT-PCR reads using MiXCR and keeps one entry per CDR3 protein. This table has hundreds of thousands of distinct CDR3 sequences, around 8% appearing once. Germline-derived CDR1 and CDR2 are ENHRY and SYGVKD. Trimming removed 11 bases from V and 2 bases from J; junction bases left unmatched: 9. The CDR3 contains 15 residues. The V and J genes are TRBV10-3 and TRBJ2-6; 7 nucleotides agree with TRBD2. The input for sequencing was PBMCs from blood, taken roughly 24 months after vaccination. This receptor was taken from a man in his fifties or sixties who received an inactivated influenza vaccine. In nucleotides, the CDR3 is TGTGCCGCGGGGCAGCGGGAAGCTGGGGCCAACGTCCTGACTTTC. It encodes CAAGQREAGANVLTF.